Listed here is a single TCR beta chain. Its specificity is not known. The CDR3 consists of 13 residues. The germline V and J ends were trimmed by 11 bases and 2 bases, with 14 bases remaining between them. The germline gives CDR1 SGHVS, CDR2 FQNEAQ. The entry originates in a study of brain T cells in children with intractable seizures. Study-level results: HCMV serostatus was not known, and viral specificity came from CDR3 similarity only. Pre- and post-surgery blood differed in depth, so pre-surgery absences may be undersampling.

The sequenced cases were selected for having the highest brain T cell transcript signatures. Before surgery, patients took at least one anti-epileptic drug. Here immunoSEQ multiplex PCR was the method, and the copy in TCRdb shows in-frame clones only, minus some. Among approximately 77,000 clones listed, 93% were seen once. The source was peripheral blood, collected at surgery. The sequence derives from a boy in the first two years of life with tuberous sclerosis and intractable seizures. This chain connects TRBV7-8 to TRBJ2-3; D possibly corresponds to TRBD2 (6 bases). Here the CDR3 DNA reads TGTGCCTCCGGGCCGGGAGACACAGATACGCAGTATTTT. Translated: CASGPGDTDTQYF.